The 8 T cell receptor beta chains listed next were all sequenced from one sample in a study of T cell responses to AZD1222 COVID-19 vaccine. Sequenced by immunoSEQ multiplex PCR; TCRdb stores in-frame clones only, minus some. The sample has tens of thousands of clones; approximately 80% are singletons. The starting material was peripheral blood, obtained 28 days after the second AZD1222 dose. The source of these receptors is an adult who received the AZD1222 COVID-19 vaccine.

CDR3 DNA: TGTGCCTGGAGTCGACTCCCGAGTTACGAGCAGTACTTC. Its protein is CAWSRLPSYEQYF. The chain recombines TRBV30 with TRBJ2-7; no definite D call. This CDR3 comprises 13 residues. With 2 bases removed from V and 4 bases from J, the gap between germline ends came to 12 bases. CDR1 GTSNPN and CDR2 SVGIG come from the germline V gene (reference sequence).

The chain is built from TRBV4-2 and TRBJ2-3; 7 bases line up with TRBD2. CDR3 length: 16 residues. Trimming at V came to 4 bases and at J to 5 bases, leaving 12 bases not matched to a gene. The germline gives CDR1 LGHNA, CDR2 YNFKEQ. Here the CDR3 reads CASSPRGAGNEDTQYF. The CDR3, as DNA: TGTGCCAGCAGCCCCCGCGGAGCGGGAAATGAAGATACGCAGTATTTT.

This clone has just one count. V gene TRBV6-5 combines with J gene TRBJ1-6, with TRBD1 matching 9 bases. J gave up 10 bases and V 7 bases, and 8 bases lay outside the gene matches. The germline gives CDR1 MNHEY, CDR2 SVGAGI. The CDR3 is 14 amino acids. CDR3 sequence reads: CASTLGQGKSPLHF. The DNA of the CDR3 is TGTGCCAGCACCTTGGGACAGGGAAAATCACCCCTCCACTTT.

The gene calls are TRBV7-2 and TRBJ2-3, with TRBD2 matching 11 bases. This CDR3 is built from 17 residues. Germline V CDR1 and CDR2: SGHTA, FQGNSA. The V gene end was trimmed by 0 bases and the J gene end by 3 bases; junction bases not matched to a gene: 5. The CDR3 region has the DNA TGTGCCAGCAGCTTAGCGAGTAGCGGGGGGGTAACAGATACGCAGTATTTT. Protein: CASSLASSGGVTDTQYF. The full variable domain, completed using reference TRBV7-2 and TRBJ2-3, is GAGVSQSPSNKVTEKGKDVELRCDPISGHTALYWYRQSLGQGLEFLIYFQGNSAPDKSGLPSDRFSAERTGGSVSTLTIQRTQQEDSAVYLCASSLASSGGVTDTQYFGPGTRLTVL.

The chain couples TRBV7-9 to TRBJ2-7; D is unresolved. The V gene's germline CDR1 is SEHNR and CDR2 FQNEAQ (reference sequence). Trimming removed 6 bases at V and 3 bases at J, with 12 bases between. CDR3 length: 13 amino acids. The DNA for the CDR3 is TGTGCCAGCAGTTCCCGCACTAACTACGAGCAGTACTTC. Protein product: CASSSRTNYEQYF.

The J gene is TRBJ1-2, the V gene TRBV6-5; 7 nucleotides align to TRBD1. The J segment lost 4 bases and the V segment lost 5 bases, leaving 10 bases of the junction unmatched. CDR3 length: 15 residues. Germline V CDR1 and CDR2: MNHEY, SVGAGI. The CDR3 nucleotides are TGTGCCAGCAGTAGAAACGGGGACAGTCGCTATGGCTACACCTTC. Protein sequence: CASSRNGDSRYGYTF.

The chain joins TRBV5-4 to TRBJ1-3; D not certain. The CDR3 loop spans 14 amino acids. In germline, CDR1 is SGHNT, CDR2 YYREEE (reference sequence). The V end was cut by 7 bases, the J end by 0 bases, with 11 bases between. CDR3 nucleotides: TGTGCCAGCGCCATCGAGGGCTCTGGAAACACCATATATTTT. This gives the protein CASAIEGSGNTIYF.

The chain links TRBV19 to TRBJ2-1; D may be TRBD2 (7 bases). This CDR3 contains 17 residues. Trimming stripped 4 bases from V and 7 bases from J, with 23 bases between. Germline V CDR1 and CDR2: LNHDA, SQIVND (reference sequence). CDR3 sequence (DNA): TGTGCCAGTAGTAGGGGTGGAGGGGGGGCAGTGCGGAATGAGCAGTTCTTC. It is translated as CASSRGGGGAVRNEQFF.